The rows below give T cell receptor beta chains drawn from one sample of a study of identifying expanded T cells in peripheral blood. TCRdb keeps only in-frame clones here, not all; method: immunoSEQ multiplex PCR. The table shows about 91,000 clones, with about nine tenths occurring only once. What was sequenced was blood. These receptors were obtained from a person aged 18-69 years in good health. Both conserved end residues are part of each CDR3. The order of the fields is clone size, J gene, V gene, D gene, CDR3 protein, CDR3 DNA. The D gene is left open where the match is weak. For some rows the clone size is stated as once, few or many, or as a class when expanded; others skip it.

clone size: NA
J gene: TRBJ2-5
V gene: TRBV27
D gene: NA
CDR3 protein: CASSFQGLETQYF
CDR3 DNA: TGTGCCAGCAGTTTCCAGGGGTTGGAGACCCAGTACTTC

clone size: NA
J gene: TRBJ2-7
V gene: TRBV9
D gene: TRBD1
CDR3 protein: CASSVGFTGGGEQYF
CDR3 DNA: TGTGCCAGCAGCGTAGGTTTCACAGGGGGAGGCGAGCAGTACTTC

clone size: NA
J gene: TRBJ1-2
V gene: TRBV10-3
D gene: NA
CDR3 protein: CAISESTGGYTF
CDR3 DNA: TGTGCCATCAGTGAGTCGACGGGCGGCTACACCTTC

clone size: NA
J gene: TRBJ2-1
V gene: TRBV6-4
D gene: TRBD2
CDR3 protein: CASSEAAGGPGNEQFF
CDR3 DNA: TGTGCCAGCAGTGAGGCAGCGGGGGGGCCAGGGAATGAGCAGTTCTTC

clone size: few
J gene: TRBJ1-2
V gene: TRBV10-3
D gene: NA
CDR3 protein: CAISDDLAQGHGYTF
CDR3 DNA: TGTGCCATCAGTGATGATCTCGCGCAGGGGCATGGCTACACCTTC

clone size: NA
J gene: TRBJ2-5
V gene: TRBV7-2
D gene: NA
CDR3 protein: CASSLVSTSDQYF
CDR3 DNA: TGTGCCAGCAGCTTAGTTAGTACCTCTGACCAGTACTTC

clone size: NA
J gene: TRBJ1-4
V gene: TRBV18
D gene: NA
CDR3 protein: CASSDGINEKLFF
CDR3 DNA: TGTGCCAGCTCGGATGGTATCAATGAAAAACTGTTTTTT

clone size: NA
J gene: TRBJ2-1
V gene: TRBV19
D gene: TRBD1
CDR3 protein: CASSTLRKGAGEQFF
CDR3 DNA: TGTGCCAGTAGTACTCTTCGTAAGGGGGCTGGTGAGCAGTTCTTC

clone size: NA
J gene: TRBJ2-2
V gene: TRBV9
D gene: NA
CDR3 protein: CASSPRVGNTGELFF
CDR3 DNA: TGTGCCAGCAGCCCGAGGGTGGGGAACACCGGGGAGCTGTTTTTT

clone size: few
J gene: TRBJ1-5
V gene: TRBV19
D gene: NA
CDR3 protein: CASRGPYSNQPQHF
CDR3 DNA: TGTGCCAGTAGGGGTCCGTATAGCAATCAGCCCCAGCATTTT

clone size: few
J gene: TRBJ2-1
V gene: TRBV4-3
D gene: TRBD1
CDR3 protein: CASSQEGGTGGNEQFF
CDR3 DNA: TGCGCCAGCAGCCAAGAAGGGGGGACAGGGGGCAATGAGCAGTTCTTC

clone size: few
J gene: TRBJ1-2
V gene: TRBV14
D gene: NA
CDR3 protein: CASSQGLNYGYTF
CDR3 DNA: TGTGCCAGCAGCCAGGGACTGAACTATGGCTACACCTTC

clone size: NA
J gene: TRBJ1-1
V gene: TRBV27
D gene: NA
CDR3 protein: CASSLGLEGGAFF
CDR3 DNA: TGTGCCAGCAGTTTAGGGTTGGAGGGGGGAGCTTTCTTT

clone size: NA
J gene: TRBJ2-3
V gene: TRBV27
D gene: NA
CDR3 protein: CASTLSGTLADTQYF
CDR3 DNA: TGTGCCAGCACCTTATCGGGAACCCTAGCAGATACGCAGTATTTT

clone size: NA
J gene: TRBJ2-7
V gene: TRBV5-4
D gene: TRBD1
CDR3 protein: CASSLAPDREWGYEQYF
CDR3 DNA: TGTGCCAGCAGCTTGGCCCCGGACAGGGAATGGGGATACGAGCAGTACTTC

clone size: NA
J gene: TRBJ1-1
V gene: TRBV18
D gene: NA
CDR3 protein: CASSPGDTEAFF
CDR3 DNA: TGTGCCAGCTCACCTGGGGACACTGAAGCTTTCTTT

clone size: NA
J gene: TRBJ1-2
V gene: TRBV4-2
D gene: NA
CDR3 protein: CASSQIIGGYTF
CDR3 DNA: TGTGCCAGCAGCCAAATTATAGGGGGCTACACCTTC

clone size: NA
J gene: TRBJ2-7
V gene: TRBV5-1
D gene: NA
CDR3 protein: CASSSSTVWEQYF
CDR3 DNA: TGCGCCAGCAGCTCATCGACTGTGTGGGAGCAGTACTTC

clone size: NA
J gene: TRBJ2-4
V gene: TRBV7-8
D gene: NA
CDR3 protein: CASSSRDSLAKNIQYF
CDR3 DNA: TGTGCCAGCAGCTCCCGGGACTCCCTAGCCAAAAACATTCAGTACTTC

clone size: NA
J gene: TRBJ2-2
V gene: TRBV5-4
D gene: TRBD2
CDR3 protein: CASSSLAGDTTGELFF
CDR3 DNA: TGTGCCAGCAGCTCCCTAGCGGGAGATACCACCGGGGAGCTGTTTTTT

clone size: NA
J gene: TRBJ1-5
V gene: TRBV5-1
D gene: TRBD1
CDR3 protein: CASSLEGQGNQPQHF
CDR3 DNA: TGCGCCAGCAGCTTGGAGGGACAGGGGAATCAGCCCCAGCATTTT

clone size: NA
J gene: TRBJ2-7
V gene: TRBV28
D gene: TRBD2
CDR3 protein: CASSPPRRTSGWSYF
CDR3 DNA: TGTGCCAGCAGTCCCCCCCGTCGGACTAGCGGATGGTCCTACTTC

clone size: NA
J gene: TRBJ2-7
V gene: TRBV6-6
D gene: NA
CDR3 protein: CASSYSTPRAEYEQYF
CDR3 DNA: TGTGCCAGCAGTTACTCGACGCCCAGGGCAGAGTACGAGCAGTACTTC